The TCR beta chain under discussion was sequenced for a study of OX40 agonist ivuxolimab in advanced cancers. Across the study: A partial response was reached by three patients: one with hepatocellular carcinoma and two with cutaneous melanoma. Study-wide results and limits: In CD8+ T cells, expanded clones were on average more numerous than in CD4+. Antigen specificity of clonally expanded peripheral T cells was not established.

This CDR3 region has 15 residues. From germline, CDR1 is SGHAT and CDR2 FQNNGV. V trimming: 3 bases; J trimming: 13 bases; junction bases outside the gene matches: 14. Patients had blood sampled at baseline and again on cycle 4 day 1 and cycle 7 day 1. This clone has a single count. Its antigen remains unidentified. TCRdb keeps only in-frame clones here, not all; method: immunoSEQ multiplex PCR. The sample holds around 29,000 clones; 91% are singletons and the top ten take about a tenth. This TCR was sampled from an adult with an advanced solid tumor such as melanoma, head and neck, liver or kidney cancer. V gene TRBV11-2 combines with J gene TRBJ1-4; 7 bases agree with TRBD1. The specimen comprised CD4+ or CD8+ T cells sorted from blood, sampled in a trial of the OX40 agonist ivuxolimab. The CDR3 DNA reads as TGTGCCAGCAGCTTCCGGAAGGGGGCTGGGGAAGGACTGTTTTTT. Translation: CASSFRKGAGEGLFF.